Below, 16 T cell receptor beta chains from the same sample are listed, as sequenced in a study of cytomegalovirus exposure and HLA in healthy donors. Amplification used 60 Vbeta primers and 13 Jbeta primers. Repertoires were generated with immunoSEQ multiplex PCR, while TCRdb's copy carries only in-frame clones and drops some. The sample holds roughly 180,000 clones; roughly 75% are singletons and the top ten take approximately 2.3%. Material: PBMCs. These receptors came from a female donor in good health and CMV-seronegative.

The chain employs TRBV27 and TRBJ1-1; 7 bases are a match to TRBD1. Germline-derived CDR1 and CDR2 are MNHEY and SMNVEV (reference sequence). This CDR3 spans 15 amino acids. The V gene end was trimmed by 2 bases and the J gene end by 12 bases; junction bases not matched to a gene: 15. CDR3 DNA sequence: TGTGCCAGCAGTTTAACCCCTACAGGGGCGGGGAAGACTTTCTTT. As protein: CASSLTPTGAGKTFF.

This chain links TRBV5-1 with TRBJ2-3; 9 nucleotides line up with TRBD1. The germline V gene has CDR1 SGHRS and CDR2 YFSETQ. This CDR3 has 17 residues. V was clipped by 4 bases and J by 4 bases; unmatched bases: 13. CDR3 DNA: TGCGCCAGCAGCCCCTATACCGGGACAGGGAGCGCAGATACGCAGTATTTT. Amino acids: CASSPYTGTGSADTQYF.

This chain's CDR3 is CASGDRGSQPQHF. The CDR3 nucleotides read TGTGCCAGCGGCGACAGGGGTAGTCAGCCCCAGCATTTT. The chain joins TRBV28 to TRBJ1-5; 8 bases are shared with TRBD1. Germline V gene data show CDR1 as MDHEN and CDR2 as SYDVKM. V lost 8 bases, J lost 6 bases, and 6 bases stayed unmatched. This CDR3 contains 13 residues.

This chain joins TRBV27 and TRBJ2-7, with D possibly TRBD1 on 5 matching bases. This CDR3 spans 14 amino acids. Germline V gene lookup returns CDR1 MNHEY and CDR2 SMNVEV (reference sequence). Trimming took 5 bases from V and 2 from J, leaving 13 bases between them. This CDR3 reads CASSPPGWPYEQYF. In nucleotides, the CDR3 is TGTGCCAGCAGTCCCCCAGGGTGGCCCTACGAGCAGTACTTC.

This clone appeared once. The V gene is TRBV18, the J gene TRBJ2-7; 9 nucleotides match TRBD1. Trimming cost V 2 bases and J 1 base; bases outside gene matches: 3. From germline, CDR1 is KGHSH and CDR2 LQKENI. This CDR3 has 15 amino acids. The CDR3 DNA sequence: TGTGCCAGCTCACCATTGGGACAGGGATCCTACGAGCAGTACTTC. Its protein is CASSPLGQGSYEQYF.

This chain uses TRBV2 with TRBJ2-5; the match to TRBD2 covers 8 bases. J lost 7 bases, V lost 9 bases, and 13 bases had no gene match. Germline V gene sequence: CDR1 SNHLY, CDR2 FYNNEI. This CDR3 comprises 14 residues. CDR3 region: CASLFATAGGTQYF. The CDR3 coding sequence is TGTGCCAGTCTTTTCGCAACCGCGGGGGGGACCCAGTACTTC.

This sequence joins TRBV9 and TRBJ1-6; unclear D gene. Per germline, CDR1 SGDLS and CDR2 YYNGEE. V lost 0 bases and J lost 3, with 4 bases in between. The CDR3 runs to 14 residues. The CDR3: CASSVDSYNSPLHF. CDR3 coding DNA: TGTGCCAGCAGCGTAGACAGCTATAATTCACCCCTCCACTTT.

The V and J genes are TRBV7-8 and TRBJ2-4; 8 positions match TRBD2. The V gene's germline CDR1 is SGHVS and CDR2 FQNEAQ. V shed 3 bases, J shed 3 bases, and the junction held 4 bases outside the gene matches. The CDR3 sequence is 15 residues long. CDR3 sequence: CASSFGGAVKNIQYF. The CDR3 coding sequence is TGTGCCAGCAGCTTCGGGGGGGCGGTCAAAAACATTCAGTACTTC.

The V and J genes are TRBV10-2 and TRBJ1-4; 9 nucleotides agree with TRBD1. The CDR3 sequence is 15 residues long. J lost 7 bases, V lost 10 bases, and 13 bases had no gene match. Germline CDR1 and CDR2: WSHSY and SAAADI. Here the CDR3 DNA reads TGCGCCAACCCTCCCGGGACAGGGCTGGGTGAAAAACTGTTTTTT. Encoded protein: CANPPGTGLGEKLFF.

V gene TRBV28 combines with J gene TRBJ1-6; a possible D gene is TRBD1 (6 bases). Trimming shortened V by 6 bases and J by 5 bases, and 14 bases separated the two germline ends. This CDR3 is 15 amino acids long. CDR1 is MDHEN, CDR2 SYDVKM, per germline. CDR3 protein: CASREPRGDNSPLHF. The CDR3 DNA reads TGTGCCAGCAGGGAACCCAGGGGCGATAATTCACCCCTCCACTTT.

The CDR3 bases are TGCGCCAGCAGCCCACAGGGGACCTCCTACGAGCAGTACTTC. Amino acids: CASSPQGTSYEQYF. V usage is TRBV5-1 and J usage is TRBJ2-7; 7 nucleotides agree with TRBD1. The CDR3 is 14 amino acids. V shed 4 bases and J 0 bases; nucleotides not matched to a gene: 4. Germline V gene sequence: CDR1 SGHRS, CDR2 YFSETQ. Supplemented by reference TRBV5-1 and TRBJ2-7, the full variable domain reads KAGVTQTPRYLIKTRGQQVTLSCSPISGHRSVSWYQQTPGQGLQFLFEYFSETQRNKGNFPGRFSGRQFSNSRSEMNVSTLELGDSALYLCASSPQGTSYEQYFGPGTRLTVT.

The V and J genes are TRBV6-5 and TRBJ2-1; 9 nucleotides align to TRBD1. The CDR3 sequence is 15 residues long. V lost 5 bases, J lost 10 bases, and 12 bases stayed unmatched. Per the germline V gene, CDR1 is MNHEY and CDR2 is SVGAGI. CDR3 DNA sequence: TGTGCCAGCAGTCGCCCGGGACAGGGCTTTAGGGAGCAGTTCTTC. Protein: CASSRPGQGFREQFF.

CDR3 sequence: CASSQDASGAYEQYF. The CDR3, as DNA: TGTGCCAGCAGCCAAGATGCGAGCGGGGCCTACGAGCAGTACTTC. V and J are TRBV4-2 and TRBJ2-7, with 7 bases lining up with TRBD2. CDR1 is LGHNA and CDR2 is YNFKEQ in the germline V gene. This CDR3 region has 15 residues. The J segment lost 2 bases and the V segment lost 0 bases, leaving 4 bases of the junction unmatched.

About this clone itself: One end of the junction is discordant with germline, which a read error may explain. This chain's CDR3 is CASSHSTSGRSVEQFF. The DNA for the CDR3 is TGTGCCAGCAGTCACTCGACTAGCGGGAGATCCGTTGAGCAGTTCTTC. This sequence joins TRBV6-5 and TRBJ2-1, with 12 bases aligning to TRBD2. CDR1 and CDR2 (germline): MNHEY, SVGAGI. The CDR3 contains 16 residues.

Of note for this clone: Since the CDR3 does not end with the conserved phenylalanine or tryptophan, this likely comes from a read error. The chain links TRBV7-9 to TRBJ2-7; TRBD2 matches at 7 bases. V lost 3 bases to trimming and J lost 5 bases; unmatched junction nucleotides: 4. The germline gives CDR1 SEHNR, CDR2 FQNEAQ (reference sequence). The CDR3 has 13 amino acids. CDR3 in DNA: TGTGCCAGCAGCTTCAGGGAGGGCCACGAGCAGTACCTC. It codes for CASSFREGHEQYL.

This chain joins TRBV10-3 and TRBJ1-6, with TRBD1 matching over 7 bases. This CDR3 is built from 15 residues. Per the germline V gene, CDR1 is ENHRY and CDR2 is SYGVKD. The V gene end was trimmed by 1 base and the J gene end by 7 bases; junction bases not matched to a gene: 4. The CDR3 region is CAISELGRGNSPLHF. CDR3 nucleotide sequence: TGTGCCATCAGTGAGTTAGGCAGGGGGAATTCACCCCTCCACTTT.